This section outlines one TCR beta chain sequence together with its context. What it binds is unknown. The data originate from a study of T cells in Graves' hyperthyroidism and ophthalmopathy. Study-wide results and caveats: The model made its ophthalmopathy prediction, and onset followed a median around six months later. Blood also contained most expanded thyroid clonotypes above 0.001.

Diagnoses rested on clinical symptoms, serum thyroxine and TRAb, thyroid ultrasound and orbital computed tomography. Amplified regions were TCR beta CDR3 sequences from RNA transcripts. In the first-round RT-PCR of the TCR CDR3, the HTBI primer set was used. TCRdb reprocessed the multiplex PCR reads with MiXCR, giving one entry per CDR3 protein. There are about 96,000 distinct CDR3 sequences in the sample; over 50% occur only once, and 27% lies in the top ten. Germline V CDR1 and CDR2: MGHDK, SYGVNS. The CDR3 is made up of 13 amino acids. V dropped 6 bases and J dropped 6; count of bases not matched to a gene: 5.

The sequence was obtained from a woman aged 40 to 49 with Graves' hyperthyroidism. V gene TRBV25-1 combines with J gene TRBJ1-5; 7 bases line up with TRBD1. Sequences were obtained from blood. The CDR3 sequence is CASRGAGGQPQHF. The CDR3, as DNA: TGTGCCAGCAGGGGGGCAGGGGGTCAGCCCCAGCATTTT.